This T cell receptor (beta chain) comes out of a study of cytomegalovirus exposure and HLA in healthy donors. Details on this clone: Its antigen is not identified.

At sampling all donors were nominally healthy, likely with unrecorded immune exposures. Vbeta (60) and Jbeta (13) primers were used in the PCR. Only in-frame clones appear in the TCRdb table, and some are missing; sequencing was by immunoSEQ multiplex PCR. The table lists roughly 200,000 clones, 70% to 85% of them singletons. Whole-study results and caveats: Associated with cytomegalovirus, according to the listing, were 170 or so TCR beta chains.

Sequenced input: PBMCs. The clonotype comes from a woman aged 55-70 years in good health and CMV-seropositive.

The CDR3 region is CASSPPGQQETQYF. The CDR3, as DNA: TGTGCCAGCTCACCGCCGGGACAGCAAGAGACCCAGTACTTC. V and J are TRBV18 and TRBJ2-5, with 7 positions matching TRBD1. V lost 3 bases to trimming and J lost 2 bases; unmatched junction nucleotides: 3. Germline V lookup: CDR1 KGHSH, CDR2 LQKENI. There are 14 residues in the CDR3.